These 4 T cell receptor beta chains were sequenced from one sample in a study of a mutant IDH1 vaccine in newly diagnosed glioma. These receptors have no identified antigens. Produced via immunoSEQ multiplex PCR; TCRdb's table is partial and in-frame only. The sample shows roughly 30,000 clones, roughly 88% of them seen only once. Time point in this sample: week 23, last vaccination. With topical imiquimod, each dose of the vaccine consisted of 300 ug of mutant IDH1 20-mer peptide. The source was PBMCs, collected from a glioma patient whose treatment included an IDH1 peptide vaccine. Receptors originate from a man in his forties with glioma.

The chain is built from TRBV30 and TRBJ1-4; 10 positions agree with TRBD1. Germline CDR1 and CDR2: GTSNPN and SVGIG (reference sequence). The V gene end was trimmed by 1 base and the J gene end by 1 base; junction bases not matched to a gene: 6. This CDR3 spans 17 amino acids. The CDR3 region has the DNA TGTGCCTGGAGTGCGACAGGGGGCGCGAGAACTAATGAAAAACTGTTTTTT. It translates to CAWSATGGARTNEKLFF.

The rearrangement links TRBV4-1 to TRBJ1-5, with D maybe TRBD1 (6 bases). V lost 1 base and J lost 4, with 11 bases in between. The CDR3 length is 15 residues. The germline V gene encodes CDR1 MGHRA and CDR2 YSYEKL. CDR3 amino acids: CASSQGRGQNQPQHF. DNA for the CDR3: TGCGCCAGCAGCCAAGGTCGCGGACAGAATCAGCCCCAGCATTTT.

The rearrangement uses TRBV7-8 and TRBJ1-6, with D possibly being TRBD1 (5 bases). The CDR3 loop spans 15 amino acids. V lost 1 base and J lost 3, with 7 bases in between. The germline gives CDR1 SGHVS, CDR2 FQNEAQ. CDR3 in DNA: TGTGCCAGCAGCTTAGTTAGGGGCTATAATTCACCCCTCCACTTT. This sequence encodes CASSLVRGYNSPLHF. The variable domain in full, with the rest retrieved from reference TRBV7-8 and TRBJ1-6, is GAGVSQSPRYKVAKRGQDVALRCDPISGHVSLFWYQQALGQGPEFLTYFQNEAQLDKSGLPSDRFFAERPEGSVSTLKIQRTQQEDSAVYLCASSLVRGYNSPLHFGNGTRLTVT.

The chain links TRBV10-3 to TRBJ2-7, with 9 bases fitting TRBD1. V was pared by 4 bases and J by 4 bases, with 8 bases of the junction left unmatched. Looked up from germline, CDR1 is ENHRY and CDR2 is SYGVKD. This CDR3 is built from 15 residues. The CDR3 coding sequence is TGTGCCATCAGTGGTCCGGGACAGGGAAGGTACGAGCAGTACTTC. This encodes CAISGPGQGRYEQYF.